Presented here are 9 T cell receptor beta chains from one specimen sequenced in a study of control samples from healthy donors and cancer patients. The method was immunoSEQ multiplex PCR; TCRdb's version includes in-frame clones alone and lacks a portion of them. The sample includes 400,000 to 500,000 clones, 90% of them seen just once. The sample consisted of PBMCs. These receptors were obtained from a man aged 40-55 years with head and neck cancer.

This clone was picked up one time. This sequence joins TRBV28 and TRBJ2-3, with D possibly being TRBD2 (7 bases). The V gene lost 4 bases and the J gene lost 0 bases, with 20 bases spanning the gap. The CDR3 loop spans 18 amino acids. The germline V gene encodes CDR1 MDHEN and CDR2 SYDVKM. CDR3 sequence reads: CASSSDVRGRVSTDTQYF. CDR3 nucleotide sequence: TGTGCCAGCAGTTCCGACGTAAGGGGGAGGGTGAGCACAGATACGCAGTATTTT.

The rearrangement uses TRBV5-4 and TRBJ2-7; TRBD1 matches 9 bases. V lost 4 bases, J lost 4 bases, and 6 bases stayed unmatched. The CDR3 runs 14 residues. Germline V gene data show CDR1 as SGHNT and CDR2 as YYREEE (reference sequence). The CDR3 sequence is CASSPQGARYEQYF. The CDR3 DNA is TGTGCCAGCAGCCCACAGGGGGCGCGGTACGAGCAGTACTTC.

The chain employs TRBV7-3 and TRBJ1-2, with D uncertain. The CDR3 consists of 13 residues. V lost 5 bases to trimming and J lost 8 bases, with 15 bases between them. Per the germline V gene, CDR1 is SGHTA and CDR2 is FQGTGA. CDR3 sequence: CASSPRGGEGYTF. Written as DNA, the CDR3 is TGTGCCAGCAGCCCCCGAGGCGGGGAGGGCTACACCTTC. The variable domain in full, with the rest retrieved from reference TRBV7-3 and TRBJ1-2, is GAGVSQTPSNKVTEKGKYVELRCDPISGHTALYWYRQSLGQGPEFLIYFQGTGAADDSGLPNDRFFAVRPEGSVSTLKIQRTERGDSAVYLCASSPRGGEGYTFGSGTRLTVV.

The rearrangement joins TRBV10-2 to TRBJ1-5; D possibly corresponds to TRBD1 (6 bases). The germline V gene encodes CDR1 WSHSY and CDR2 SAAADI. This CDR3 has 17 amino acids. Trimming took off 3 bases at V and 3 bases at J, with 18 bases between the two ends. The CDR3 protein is CASSDPVGDKLNQPQHF. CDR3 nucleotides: TGCGCCAGCAGTGACCCCGTCGGGGACAAGCTCAATCAGCCCCAGCATTTT.

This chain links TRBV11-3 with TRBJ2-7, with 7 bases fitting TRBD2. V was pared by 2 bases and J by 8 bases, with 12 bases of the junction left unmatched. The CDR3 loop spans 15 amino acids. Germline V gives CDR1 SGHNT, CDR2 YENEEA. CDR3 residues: CASSLRGSAPTQQYF. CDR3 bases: TGTGCCAGCAGCTTACGCGGGAGCGCTCCTACGCAGCAGTACTTC.

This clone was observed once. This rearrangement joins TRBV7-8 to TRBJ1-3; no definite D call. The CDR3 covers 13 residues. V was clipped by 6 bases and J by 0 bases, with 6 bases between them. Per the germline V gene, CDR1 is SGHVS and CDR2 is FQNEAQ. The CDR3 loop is CASRPSSGNTIYF. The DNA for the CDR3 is TGTGCCAGCAGACCCTCCTCTGGAAACACCATATATTTT.

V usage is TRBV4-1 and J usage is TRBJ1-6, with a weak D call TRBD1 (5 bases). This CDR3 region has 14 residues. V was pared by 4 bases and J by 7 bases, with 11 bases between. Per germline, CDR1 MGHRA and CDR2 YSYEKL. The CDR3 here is CASSPGLRNSPLHF. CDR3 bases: TGCGCCAGCAGCCCGGGACTTAGGAATTCACCCCTCCACTTT.

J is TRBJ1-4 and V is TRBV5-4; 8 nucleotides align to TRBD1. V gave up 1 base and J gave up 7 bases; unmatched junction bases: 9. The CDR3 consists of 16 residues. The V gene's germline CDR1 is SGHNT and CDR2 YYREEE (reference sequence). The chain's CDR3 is CASSLQTGTGGEKLFF. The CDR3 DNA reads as TGTGCCAGCAGCTTGCAAACCGGGACAGGAGGTGAAAAACTGTTTTTT.

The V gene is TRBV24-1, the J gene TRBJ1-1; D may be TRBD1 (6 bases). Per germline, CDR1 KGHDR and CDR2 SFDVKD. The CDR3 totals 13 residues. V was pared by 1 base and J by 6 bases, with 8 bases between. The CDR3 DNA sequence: TGTGCCACCAGTGATTTCGGACAGTCTGAAGCTTTCTTT. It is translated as CATSDFGQSEAFF.